This TCR beta chain was observed in a study of T cells in Graves' hyperthyroidism and ophthalmopathy. This clonotype was counted ten times or more. The antigen is undetermined. Regarding the study as a whole: In simple terms, a model built on 13 V-J features told ophthalmopathy apart from stable hyperthyroidism.

The CDR3 runs 14 residues. Germline trimming cut 5 bases from V and 5 bases from J; bases unmatched to any gene: 7. In germline, CDR1 is MNHEY, CDR2 SVGEGT. Those patients with uncontrolled infection, other autoimmune disease, pregnancy or lactation were excluded. RNA transcripts gave rise to amplified TCR beta CDR3 regions. HTBI primers drove first-round RT-PCR of the TCR CDR3. One entry per CDR3 protein, called by TCRdb with MiXCR from the multiplex PCR reads. Of 500,000 to 650,000 distinct CDR3 sequences in the sample, approximately 14% were seen once. This TCR was sampled from a woman aged 45 to 65 with Graves' ophthalmopathy. The chain employs TRBV6-2 or TRBV6-3 and TRBJ2-3, with 7 bases that match TRBD2. What was sequenced was blood. In DNA form, the CDR3 reads TGTGCCAGCAGTCCCCGCGGGGAGGGAGATACGCAGTATTTT. It codes for CASSPRGEGDTQYF.